The 28 T cell receptor beta chains below come from one sample, sequenced in a study of beta chain features in type 1 diabetes. What was sequenced were expressed TCRB transcripts, since all of the isolated RNA had been reverse transcribed. Produced via immunoSEQ multiplex PCR; TCRdb's table is partial and in-frame only. Of under 300,000 clones in the sample, around 26% were seen once. The sample comprised central memory CD4+ T cells from blood. Receptor source: a man aged 30 to 39 in good health.

The gene calls are TRBV19 and TRBJ2-2, with 8 bases lining up with TRBD2. Germline CDR1 reads LNHDA; CDR2 reads SQIVND (reference sequence). This CDR3 has 18 residues. The trim removed 0 bases at V and 3 bases at J, leaving 9 bases unmatched. The CDR3 sequence: CASSIDFPSGGYTGELFF. The CDR3 DNA reads as TGTGCCAGTAGTATAGATTTTCCCAGCGGGGGTTACACCGGGGAGCTGTTTTTT.

The chain employs TRBV19 and TRBJ1-2; 7 nucleotides line up with TRBD1. The CDR3 has 14 residues. The germline V gene has CDR1 LNHDA and CDR2 SQIVND (reference sequence). The V and J ends lost 7 bases and 2 bases, in that order; junction bases with no gene match: 7. The CDR3 here is CASISGTANYGYTF. The CDR3 DNA sequence: TGTGCCAGTATTTCCGGGACAGCCAACTATGGCTACACCTTC.

DNA for the CDR3: TGTGCCAGCAGCTTGTACCCAGGGAATTTTGAGCAGTACTTC. Amino acid sequence: CASSLYPGNFEQYF. This sequence joins TRBV5-6 and TRBJ2-7, with a weak D call TRBD1 (5 bases). This CDR3 is built from 14 residues. Germline CDR1 SGHDT, CDR2 YYEEEE. V lost 1 base and J lost 7, with 15 bases in between.

The rearrangement joins TRBV30 to TRBJ2-2; D gene uncertain. The CDR3 is 11 residues long. The germline V and J ends were trimmed by 5 bases and 7 bases, with 8 bases remaining between them. CDR1 is GTSNPN, CDR2 SVGIG, per germline (reference sequence). CDR3 sequence: CAWGWGGELFF. Written as DNA, the CDR3 is TGTGCCTGGGGGTGGGGCGGGGAGCTGTTTTTT. Using reference TRBV30 and TRBJ2-2 for the parts outside the CDR3, the full variable domain is SQTIHQWPATLVQPVGSPLSLECTVEGTSNPNLYWYRQAAGRGLQLLFYSVGIGQISSEVPQNLSASRPQDRQFILSSKKLLLSDSGFYLCAWGWGGELFFGEGSRLTVL.

In this sample, this clone turned up once. The CDR3 nucleotides read TGCGCCAGCAGCCAAGATCAAGGCTTCCGGGGCGAGCAGTACTTC. Translation gives CASSQDQGFRGEQYF. V and J are TRBV4-1 and TRBJ2-7; tentative D call: TRBD2 (5 bases). In germline, CDR1 is MGHRA, CDR2 YSYEKL. This CDR3 is built from 15 residues. V lost 0 bases and J 6 bases, leaving 15 bases between the germline ends.

The chain is built from TRBV5-4 and TRBJ2-3; perhaps TRBD2 as D (6 bases). CDR1 and CDR2 from the germline V gene are SGHNT and YYREEE (reference sequence). The V end was cut by 0 bases, the J end by 4 bases, with 18 bases between. This CDR3 has 17 residues. The CDR3 DNA reads TGTGCCAGCAGCTTGGCAGGCGGGCGGGGTGGAGCAGATACGCAGTATTTT. This gives the protein CASSLAGGRGGADTQYF.

The chain combines TRBV4-2 with TRBJ1-1, with 8 nucleotides matching TRBD1. Germline trimming cut 5 bases from V and 0 bases from J; bases unmatched to any gene: 8. The CDR3 runs 16 residues. The germline V gene encodes CDR1 LGHNA and CDR2 YNFKEQ. The chain's CDR3 is CASSKVSDRVNTEAFF. The CDR3 nucleotides are TGTGCCAGCAGCAAAGTTTCGGACAGGGTGAACACTGAAGCTTTCTTT.

The chain links TRBV7-9 to TRBJ2-1; D tentatively fits TRBD1 or TRBD2 (5 bases each). This CDR3 comprises 16 residues. Germline CDR1 reads SEHNR; CDR2 reads FQNEAQ (reference sequence). V dropped 5 bases and J dropped 2 bases, with 16 bases sitting between them. CDR3 in amino acids: CASSLGGGGTYNEQFF. DNA for the CDR3: TGTGCCAGCAGCCTAGGAGGTGGGGGAACCTACAATGAGCAGTTCTTC. Complete variable domain (other parts from reference TRBV7-9 and TRBJ2-1): DTGVSQNPRHKITKRGQNVTFRCDPISEHNRLYWYRQTLGQGPEFLTYFQNEAQLEKSRLLSDRFSAERPKGSFSTLEIQRTEQGDSAMYLCASSLGGGGTYNEQFFGPGTRLTVL.

The genes are TRBV28 and TRBJ1-1; D gene uncertain. The CDR3 runs to 12 residues. Trimming cost V 3 bases and J 5 bases, with 7 bases left between them. Germline values: CDR1 MDHEN, CDR2 SYDVKM. CDR3 sequence: CASSLLRTEAFF. The CDR3 nucleotides are TGTGCCAGCAGTTTGTTAAGGACTGAAGCTTTCTTT.

This clone has just a few counts. The chain employs TRBV6-1 and TRBJ2-1; 8 bases map to TRBD2. The CDR3 loop spans 15 amino acids. Germline CDR1 reads MNHNS; CDR2 reads SASEGT. V trimming: 6 bases; J trimming: 6 bases; junction bases outside the gene matches: 10. The CDR3 is CASRPPGLVGNEQFF. CDR3 sequence (DNA): TGTGCCAGCAGGCCCCCGGGACTAGTCGGCAATGAGCAGTTCTTC.

This clone occurred a few times. The rearrangement uses TRBV6-1 and TRBJ1-2; the D is unclear. Deletions cut 6 bases from V and 4 bases from J, with 15 bases between. Germline-derived CDR1 and CDR2 are MNHNS and SASEGT. This CDR3 contains 14 residues. CDR3 bases: TGTGCCAGCAGACCGGTTAGCCTTCTCTATGGCTACACCTTC. Its translation: CASRPVSLLYGYTF.

The genes are TRBV5-3 and TRBJ2-1; TRBD2 matches at 11 bases. TRBV5-3 is identified as an open reading frame with a role that is uncertain. Losses at the gene ends were 1 base for V and 7 bases for J; bases not matched to a gene: 10. The CDR3 length is 17 residues. CDR3 protein: CARSLWGLADLKNEQFF. CDR3 DNA sequence: TGTGCCAGAAGCTTGTGGGGACTAGCGGACCTAAAGAATGAGCAGTTCTTC.

The chain employs TRBV29-1 and TRBJ2-5; 9 bases agree with TRBD2. The CDR3 spans 13 residues. The germline CDR1 and CDR2 sequences are SQVTM and ANQGSEA. V was pared by 3 bases and J by 3 bases, with 2 bases of the junction left unmatched. The CDR3 loop is CSVEASGEETQYF. The CDR3 region has the DNA TGCAGCGTTGAGGCTAGCGGGGAAGAGACCCAGTACTTC.

The chain combines TRBV10-1 with TRBJ2-3; D is perhaps TRBD2 (6 bases). Germline V gene data show CDR1 as WNHNN and CDR2 as SYGVQD (reference sequence). Trimming took 0 bases from V and 5 from J, leaving 18 bases between them. This CDR3 comprises 17 residues. The CDR3 DNA reads as TGCGCCAGCAGTGAGTCAAGCGCGGCGGGATCACAAGATACGCAGTATTTT. It encodes CASSESSAAGSQDTQYF.

The V gene is TRBV7-9, the J gene TRBJ1-3, with a tentative D call TRBD1 (6 bases). Germline V gives CDR1 SEHNR, CDR2 FQNEAQ (reference sequence). This CDR3 has 15 residues. V shed 1 base and J shed 1 base, with 8 bases lying between them. The CDR3 DNA reads TGTGCCAGCAGCTTAGTAGGGGGATCTGGAAACACCATATATTTT. Its protein is CASSLVGGSGNTIYF.

This clone was counted a few times. The chain combines TRBV27 with TRBJ2-5; 9 nucleotides align to TRBD2. The CDR3 loop spans 15 amino acids. V lost 5 bases, J lost 5 bases, and 9 bases stayed unmatched. Germline loops: CDR1 MNHEY, CDR2 SMNVEV (reference sequence). The CDR3 here is CASSRGGARRETQYF. CDR3 DNA sequence: TGTGCCAGCAGTCGCGGGGGGGCCAGACGGGAGACCCAGTACTTC.

This clone has only a few counts. The rearrangement joins TRBV10-3 to TRBJ2-3, with a weak D call TRBD2 (5 bases). The CDR3 has 13 amino acids. V shed 8 bases and J shed 2 bases, with 11 bases lying between them. Germline V gene sequence: CDR1 ENHRY, CDR2 SYGVKD. The CDR3 nucleotides read TGTGCCATCGGAGGATTAGACACAGATACGCAGTATTTT. It translates to CAIGGLDTDTQYF.

This sequence joins TRBV2 and TRBJ1-5; D unclear. The V gene's germline CDR1 is SNHLY and CDR2 FYNNEI. The CDR3 spans 14 residues. Trimming left V 2 bases short and J 4 bases short, with 9 bases between. The CDR3 DNA reads TGTGCCAGCAGTGAAATTGGCCCGAATCAGCCCCAGCATTTT. Amino acids: CASSEIGPNQPQHF.

The rearrangement uses TRBV28 and TRBJ2-7, with D perhaps TRBD1 (6 bases). V lost 11 bases and J lost 0, with 14 bases in between. The CDR3 has 13 amino acids. Germline assignment: CDR1 MDHEN and CDR2 SYDVKM. As DNA, the CDR3 is TGTGCCGTCCGGACAGCCCTCTCCTACGAGCAGTACTTC. Protein: CAVRTALSYEQYF.

V usage is TRBV28 and J usage is TRBJ1-1; D might be TRBD1 (5 bases). The CDR3 has 14 amino acids. Between the trimmed V and J ends, which lost 6 bases and 4 bases, there was a span of 15 bases. CDR1 is MDHEN and CDR2 is SYDVKM in the germline V gene. CDR3: CASSAADKFTEAFF. CDR3 bases: TGTGCCAGCAGCGCCGCGGACAAATTCACTGAAGCTTTCTTT.

This clone occurred many times. The rearrangement links TRBV14 to TRBJ2-1; no reliable D call. Trimming shortened V by 5 bases and J by 0 bases, and 11 bases separated the two germline ends. This CDR3 comprises 15 residues. Germline CDR1 reads SGHDN; CDR2 reads FVKESK. In DNA, the CDR3 is TGTGCCAGCAGCTCACAACTAAGCTCCTACAATGAGCAGTTCTTC. It codes for CASSSQLSSYNEQFF.

V gene TRBV4-2 combines with J gene TRBJ2-3; a possible D gene is TRBD1 (6 bases). The germline CDR1 and CDR2 sequences are LGHNA and YNFKEQ. The V end was cut by 2 bases, the J end by 5 bases, with 8 bases between. This CDR3 spans 13 amino acids. The CDR3 protein is CASSQLRGDTQYF. The CDR3 DNA reads TGTGCCAGCAGCCAACTCAGGGGAGATACGCAGTATTTT.

The gene calls are TRBV6-5 and TRBJ2-3, with 12 nucleotides matching TRBD2. Germline trimming cut 0 bases from V and 5 bases from J; bases unmatched to any gene: 0. The germline gives CDR1 MNHEY, CDR2 SVGAGI. CDR3 length: 15 residues. CDR3 sequence: CASSYSLAGGDTQYF. CDR3 bases: TGTGCCAGCAGTTACTCACTAGCGGGGGGAGATACGCAGTATTTT.

V is TRBV25-1 and J is TRBJ2-5, with D maybe TRBD2 (7 bases). CDR1 is MGHDK and CDR2 is SYGVNS in the germline V gene. Trimming removed 8 bases at V and 5 bases at J, with 12 bases between. This CDR3 has 12 amino acids. CDR3 residues: CASGRGGETQYF. CDR3 DNA: TGTGCCAGCGGAAGGGGGGGCGAGACCCAGTACTTC.

The sample holds a few counts of this clone. This chain uses TRBV5-6 with TRBJ2-1; D remains ambiguous. The ends were cut back, 1 base at V and 2 bases at J, with 7 bases in the middle. Germline V gene sequence: CDR1 SGHDT, CDR2 YYEEEE. This CDR3 is built from 14 residues. The CDR3 region has the DNA TGTGCCAGCAGCTTGTACCAGGCCTACAATGAGCAGTTCTTC. Translating it yields CASSLYQAYNEQFF.

The rearrangement links TRBV5-6 to TRBJ1-5; no firm D call. Germline V lookup: CDR1 SGHDT, CDR2 YYEEEE. With 2 bases removed from V and 7 bases from J, the gap between germline ends came to 7 bases. This CDR3 region has 12 residues. CDR3: CASSFRGQPQHF. DNA of the CDR3: TGTGCCAGCAGCTTCCGAGGGCAGCCCCAGCATTTT.

This clone was counted between two and nine times. The chain uses TRBV6-6 and TRBJ1-3, with TRBD1 matching 8 bases. V dropped 4 bases and J dropped 2; count of bases not matched to a gene: 7. Germline V CDR1 and CDR2: MNHNY, SVGAGI (reference sequence). CDR3 length: 16 amino acids. CDR3 residues: CASSSHLTGAGNTIYF. CDR3 DNA sequence: TGTGCCAGCAGTTCCCACCTGACAGGGGCTGGAAACACCATATATTTT.

This clone was seen a few times. The rearrangement links TRBV6-5 to TRBJ1-1, with D uncertain. CDR1 and CDR2 (germline): MNHEY, SVGAGI. The CDR3 totals 13 residues. Between the trimmed V and J ends, which lost 0 bases and 10 bases, there was a span of 12 bases. CDR3 region: CASSYSIRIIAFF. The CDR3 region has the DNA TGTGCCAGCAGTTACTCGATACGGATAATAGCTTTCTTT.